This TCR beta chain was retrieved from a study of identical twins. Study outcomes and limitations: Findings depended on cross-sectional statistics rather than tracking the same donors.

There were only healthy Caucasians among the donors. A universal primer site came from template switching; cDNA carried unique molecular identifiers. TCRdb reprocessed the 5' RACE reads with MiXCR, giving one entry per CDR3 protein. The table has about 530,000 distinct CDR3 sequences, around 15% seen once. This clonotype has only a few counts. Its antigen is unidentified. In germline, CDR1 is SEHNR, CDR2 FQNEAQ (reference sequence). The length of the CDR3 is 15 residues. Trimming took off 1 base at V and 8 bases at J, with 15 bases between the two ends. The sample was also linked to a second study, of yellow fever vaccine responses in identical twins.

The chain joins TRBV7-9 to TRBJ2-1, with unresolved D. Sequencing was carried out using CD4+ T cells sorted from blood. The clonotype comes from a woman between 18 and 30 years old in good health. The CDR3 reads CASSLEAILGHEQFF. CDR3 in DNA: TGTGCCAGCAGCTTAGAGGCTATCCTAGGTCATGAGCAGTTCTTC. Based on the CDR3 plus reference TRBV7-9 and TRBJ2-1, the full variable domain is DTGVSQNPRHKITKRGQNVTFRCDPISEHNRLYWYRQTLGQGPEFLTYFQNEAQLEKSRLLSDRFSAERPKGSFSTLEIQRTEQGDSAMYLCASSLEAILGHEQFFGPGTRLTVL.